This entry is about one T cell receptor (beta chain). Germline V lookup: CDR1 MGHDK, CDR2 SYGVNS. Trimming took 0 bases from V and 8 from J, leaving 16 bases between them. The CDR3 covers 15 residues. This entry comes from a study of technical replicates of blood from a few donors. Sequenced by immunoSEQ multiplex PCR; TCRdb stores in-frame clones only, minus some. The sample has 70,000 to 85,000 clones, around 97% seen once. The V call is TRBV25-1, the J call TRBJ1-2; a possible D gene is TRBD1 (6 bases). The TCR originated in a human donor in good health. The sequencing sample was made of T cells isolated from PBMCs. The CDR3 nucleotides are TGTGCCAGCAGTGAATATCAGGGGCGTATCTCGGGCTACACCTTC. As protein: CASSEYQGRISGYTF.